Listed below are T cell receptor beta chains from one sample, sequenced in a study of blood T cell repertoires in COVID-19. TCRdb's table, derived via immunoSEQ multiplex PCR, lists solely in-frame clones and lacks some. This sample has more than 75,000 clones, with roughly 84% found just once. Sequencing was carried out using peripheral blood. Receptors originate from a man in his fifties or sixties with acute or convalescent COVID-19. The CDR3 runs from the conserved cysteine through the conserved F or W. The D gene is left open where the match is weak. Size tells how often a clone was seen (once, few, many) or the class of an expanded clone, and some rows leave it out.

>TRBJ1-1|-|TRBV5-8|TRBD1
TGTGCCAGCAGCTTGAGGGGACAGGGGCGCACTGAAGCTTTCTTT
CASSLRGQGRTEAFF
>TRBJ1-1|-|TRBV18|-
TGTGCCAGCTCACAACAGGGCACGAACACTGAAGCTTTCTTT
CASSQQGTNTEAFF
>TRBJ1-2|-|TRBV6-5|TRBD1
TGTGCCAGCAAAACGGCACAGGGGGATGAGGGCTACACCTTC
CASKTAQGDEGYTF
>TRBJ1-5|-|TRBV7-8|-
TGTGCCAGCAGCTATTATAGCAATCAGCCCCAGCATTTT
CASSYYSNQPQHF
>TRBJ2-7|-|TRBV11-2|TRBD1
TGTGCCAGCCGAACCGGGACAGGGCCCCTCTACGAGCAGTACTTC
CASRTGTGPLYEQYF
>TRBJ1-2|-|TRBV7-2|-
TGTGCCAGCAGCTTAGGTACAGGGAACTATGGCTACACCTTC
CASSLGTGNYGYTF
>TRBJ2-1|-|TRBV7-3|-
TGTGCCAGCAGGCAGACTAGTAATTCCTACAATGAGCAGTTCTTC
CASRQTSNSYNEQFF
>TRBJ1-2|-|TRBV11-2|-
TGTGCCAGCAGCTTATCCACAGGGATAGGGGGCTACACCTTC
CASSLSTGIGGYTF
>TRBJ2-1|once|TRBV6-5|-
TGTGCCAGCTGTTCTTTGGACGGGAGCTCCTACAATGAGCAGTTCTTC
CASCSLDGSSYNEQFF
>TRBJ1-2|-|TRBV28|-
TGTGCCAGCAGTTTCGGCAGGGGCCTTAACTATGGCTACACCTTC
CASSFGRGLNYGYTF
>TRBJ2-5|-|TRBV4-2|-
TGTGCCAGCAGCCAAGGAACAGGTGGGAAAGAGACCCAGTACTTC
CASSQGTGGKETQYF
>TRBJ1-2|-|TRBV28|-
TGTGCCAGCAGTTTACAGGGGTGGGACTATGGCTACACCTTC
CASSLQGWDYGYTF
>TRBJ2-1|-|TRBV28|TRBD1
TGTGCCAGCAGTTCCCCACGACAGGGGGCGCGGAATGAGCAGTTCTTC
CASSSPRQGARNEQFF
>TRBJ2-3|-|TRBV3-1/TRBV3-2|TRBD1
TGTGCCAGCAGTCTCCGAACAAGACAGGGGCCCGGTACGCAGTATTTT
CASSLRTRQGPGTQYF
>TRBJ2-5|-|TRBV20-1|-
TGCAGTGCTAGTGGGGGCATCCTGTACCAAGAGACCCAGTACTTC
CSASGGILYQETQYF
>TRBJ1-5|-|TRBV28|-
TGTGCCAGTCTGGGGGCAGGTTGGCAGCCCCAGCATTTT
CASLGAGWQPQHF
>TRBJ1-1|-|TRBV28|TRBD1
TGTGCCAGCAGTCCCTACCGACAGGGGAACGGGAACACTGAAGCTTTCTTT
CASSPYRQGNGNTEAFF
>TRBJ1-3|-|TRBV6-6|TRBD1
TGTGCCAGCAAAAATCCCCAGGGGGCTGTTGGAAACACCATATATTTT
CASKNPQGAVGNTIYF
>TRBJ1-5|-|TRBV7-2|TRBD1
TGTGCCAGCAGCCCGCGGACAGGGGGGATGCAGCCCCAGCATTTT
CASSPRTGGMQPQHF
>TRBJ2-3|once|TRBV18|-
TGTGCCAGCTCACCAGGCGGGGCGTTCACAGATACGCAGTATTTT
CASSPGGAFTDTQYF
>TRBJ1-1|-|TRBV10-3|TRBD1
TGTGCCACCGCGGGAGGGGGCAAAAGTACTGAAGCTTTCTTT
CATAGGGKSTEAFF
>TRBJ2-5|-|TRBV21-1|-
TGTGCCAGCATGCCGGGGGGGCGGGAGACCCAGTACTTC
CASMPGGRETQYF
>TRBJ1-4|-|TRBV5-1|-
TGCGCCAGCAGCCTGGGGAGTAAAACTAATGAAAAACTGTTTTTT
CASSLGSKTNEKLFF
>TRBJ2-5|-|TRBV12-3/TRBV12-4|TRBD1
TGTGCCAGCAGTCCTACAGGGGTAGAGACCCAGTACTTC
CASSPTGVETQYF
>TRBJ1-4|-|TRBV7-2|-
TGTGCCAGCAGCTTGTACACCCGTCGAACTAATGAAAAACTGTTTTTT
CASSLYTRRTNEKLFF
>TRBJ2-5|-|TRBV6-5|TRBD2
TGTGCCGCGGGGGGAATCCAAGAGACCCAGTACTTC
CAAGGIQETQYF
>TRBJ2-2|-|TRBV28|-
TGTGCCAGCAGTTTATTCGCCGGTCCCACCGGGGAGCTGTTTTTT
CASSLFAGPTGELFF
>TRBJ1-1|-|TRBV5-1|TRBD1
TGCGCCAGCAGCCGGTTATCCGGGACAGGGGGAACTGAAGCTTTCTTT
CASSRLSGTGGTEAFF
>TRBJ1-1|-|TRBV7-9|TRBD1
TGTGCCAGCAGCTTAGGGACAGGGGGTGAAGCTTTCTTT
CASSLGTGGEAFF
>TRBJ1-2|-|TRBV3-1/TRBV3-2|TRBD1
TGTGCCAGCAGGGGTAGGACAGGGTCGGATAAGAAACTTTTGAACTATGGCTACACCTTC
CASRGRTGSDKKLLNYGYTF
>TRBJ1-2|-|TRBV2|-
TGTGCCAGCAGTGATAACAGGGCCACGGGAGGCTACACCTTC
CASSDNRATGGYTF
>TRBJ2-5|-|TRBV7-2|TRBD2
TGTGCCAGCAGCTTAGTGGGGGGGTACCAAGAGACCCAGTACTTC
CASSLVGGYQETQYF
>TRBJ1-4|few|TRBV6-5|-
TGTGCCAGCAGTTACTCGGCAGGGGAGTGGGAAAAACTGTTTTTT
CASSYSAGEWEKLFF
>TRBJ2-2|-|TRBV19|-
TGTGCCAGTAGTATAGGAAAAGGGGTGGTTACCGGGGAGCTGTTTTTT
CASSIGKGVVTGELFF
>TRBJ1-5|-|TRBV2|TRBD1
TGTGCCAGCAGTCCCGACAGGGGAGGCAATCAGCCCCAGCATTTT
CASSPDRGGNQPQHF
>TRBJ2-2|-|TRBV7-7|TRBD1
TGTGCCAGCAGCCTTAGATCGGGACAGGGTGAGGAGCTGTTTTTT
CASSLRSGQGEELFF
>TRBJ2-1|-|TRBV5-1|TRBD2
TGCGCCAGCAGCCCAGGACTAGGTCGGGGGGGCCCCGGGCCGAGCTCCTACAATGAGCAGTTCTTC
CASSPGLGRGGPGPSSYNEQFF
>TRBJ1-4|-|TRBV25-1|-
TGTGCCAGCAGAGATAGCGGTGCTGAAAAACTGTTTTTT
CASRDSGAEKLFF
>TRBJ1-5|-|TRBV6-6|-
TGTGCCAGCAGTTACTCGAAAGAGGTAAATCAGCCCCAGCATTTT
CASSYSKEVNQPQHF
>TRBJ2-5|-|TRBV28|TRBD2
TGTGCCAGCATTCCCCCGGGTGCGGGGGGAGAGACCCAGTACTTC
CASIPPGAGGETQYF
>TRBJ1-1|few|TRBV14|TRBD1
TGTGCCAGCAGCCTAACAGGGGGCATATCTGAAGCTTTCTTT
CASSLTGGISEAFF
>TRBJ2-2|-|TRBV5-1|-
TGCGCCAGCAGCTTGGCTTTGGCTTCCGGGGAGCTGTTTTTT
CASSLALASGELFF
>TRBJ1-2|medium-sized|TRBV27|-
TGTGCCAGCAGCTTTACAGTGTCCGGCGGCTACACCTTC
CASSFTVSGGYTF
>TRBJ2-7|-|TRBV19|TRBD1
TGTGCCAGTAGTGCGCCGGGACAGGGACGCGAGCAGTACTTC
CASSAPGQGREQYF
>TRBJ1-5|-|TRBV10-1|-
TGCGCCAGGTGGGGGGGCAATCAGCCCCAGCATTTT
CARWGGNQPQHF
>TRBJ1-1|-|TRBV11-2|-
TGTGCCAGCGCCCTCCAGGGCAACACTGAAGCTTTCTTT
CASALQGNTEAFF
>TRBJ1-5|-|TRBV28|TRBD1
TGTGCCAGCAGTCCGCCTGGACAGGGCAATCAGCCCCAGCATTTT
CASSPPGQGNQPQHF
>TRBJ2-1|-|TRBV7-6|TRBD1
TGTGCCAGCAGCTTAAAAGGGACAGTTTCCTACAATGAGCAGTTCTTC
CASSLKGTVSYNEQFF
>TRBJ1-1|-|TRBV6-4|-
TGTGCCAGCAGGCCCCCCCCCGGGGAGGACACTGAAGCTTTCTTT
CASRPPPGEDTEAFF
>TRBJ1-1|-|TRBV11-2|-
TGTGCCAGCAGGCCCATGGGAGTTGCTGAAGCTTTCTTT
CASRPMGVAEAFF
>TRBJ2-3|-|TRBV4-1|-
TGCGCCAGCAGCCAAGGGACAAACACAGATACGCAGTATTTT
CASSQGTNTDTQYF
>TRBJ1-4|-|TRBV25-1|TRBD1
TGTGCCAGCGGACGTTTAGGGGGCGGGGATGAAAAACTGTTTTTT
CASGRLGGGDEKLFF
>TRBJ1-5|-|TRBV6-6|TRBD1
TGTGCCAGCGCCCGGGACAGCCAGAATCAGCCCCAGCATTTT
CASARDSQNQPQHF
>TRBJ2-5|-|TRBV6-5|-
TGTGCCAGCAAAATCCAGGGTGTGTTAGAGACCCAGTACTTC
CASKIQGVLETQYF
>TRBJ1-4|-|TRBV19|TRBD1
TGTGCCAGTAGGGGACAGGCTTGGGAAAAACTGTTTTTT
CASRGQAWEKLFF
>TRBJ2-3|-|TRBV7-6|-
TGTGCCAGCAGCTTAGCGGGGCTGGGGACAGATACGCAGTATTTT
CASSLAGLGTDTQYF
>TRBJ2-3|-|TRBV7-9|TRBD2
TGTGCCAGCAGCTTAGGTCTAGCGGGGGCCACAGATACGCAGTATTTT
CASSLGLAGATDTQYF
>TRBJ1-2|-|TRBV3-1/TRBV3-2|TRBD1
TGTGCCAGCAGCCAAGGATGGACAGGTTACACCTTC
CASSQGWTGYTF
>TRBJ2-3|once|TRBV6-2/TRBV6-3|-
TGTGCCAGCAGTCCCCCCCCCGTGGATACGCAGTATTTT
CASSPPPVDTQYF
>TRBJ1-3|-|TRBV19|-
TGTGCCAGTAGCACCGAAGCGGGAAACACCATATATTTT
CASSTEAGNTIYF